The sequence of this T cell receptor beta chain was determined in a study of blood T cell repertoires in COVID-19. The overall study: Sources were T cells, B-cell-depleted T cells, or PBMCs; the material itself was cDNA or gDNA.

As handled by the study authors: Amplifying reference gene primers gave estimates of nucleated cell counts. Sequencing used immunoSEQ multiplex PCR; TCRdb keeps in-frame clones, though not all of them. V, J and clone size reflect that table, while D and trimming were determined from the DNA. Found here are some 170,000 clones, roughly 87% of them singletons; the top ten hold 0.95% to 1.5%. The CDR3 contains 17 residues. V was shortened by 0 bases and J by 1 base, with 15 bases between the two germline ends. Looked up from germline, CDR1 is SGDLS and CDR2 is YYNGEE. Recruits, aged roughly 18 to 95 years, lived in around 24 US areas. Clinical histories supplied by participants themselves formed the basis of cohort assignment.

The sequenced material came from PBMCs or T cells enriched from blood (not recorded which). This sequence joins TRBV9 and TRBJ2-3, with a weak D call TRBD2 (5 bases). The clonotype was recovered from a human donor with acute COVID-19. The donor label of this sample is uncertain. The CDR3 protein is CASSVASGTTRTDTQYF. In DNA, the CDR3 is TGTGCCAGCAGCGTAGCAAGCGGTACAACGCGCACAGATACGCAGTATTTT.